Detailed here is one TCR beta chain. Its antigen remains unknown. The data derive from a study of T cells expressing NK-cell markers. Whole-study context: HCMV seropositivity marked seven of the eight sequenced donors; one was seronegative.

The germline CDR1 and CDR2 sequences are MNHEY and SVGAGI. The CDR3 has 17 residues. Study results and limitations: Roughly 6 of the donors carried dominant NKG2C+ clonotypes that took up about 1.0-7.0% of their CD8+ T cells. Among several donors, these clonotypes also ranked first in the CD3+CD56-NKG2C+ fraction.

For each CDR3 protein, TCRdb gives one entry from its re-call of the 5' RACE reads, without DNA. Recorded for this sample: 350,000 to 450,000 distinct CDR3 sequences. The source of this sequence is a man between 18 and 69 years old in good health. The source material was blood T cells: a sorted CD56 or NKG2C T cell subset, CD4+ or CD8+ T cells, or bulk PBMC T cells (not recorded which). V is TRBV6-5 and J is TRBJ2-1; TCRdb's assignment of TRBD2 cannot be checked, as there is no DNA. Here the CDR3 reads CASSSMLAGGLYNEQFF.